Below, one T cell receptor beta chain is given with its context. These data are taken from a study of T cells after yellow fever vaccination. TCRdb reprocessed the 5' RACE reads with MiXCR, giving one entry per CDR3 protein. The sample consists of about 130,000 distinct CDR3 sequences, 7.5% to 10% of them appearing once. Trimming removed 8 bases from V and 7 bases from J, with 11 bases in between. Germline CDR1 and CDR2: MNHNY and SVGAGI (reference sequence). There are 11 residues in the CDR3. The chain combines TRBV6-6 with TRBJ1-2; the D is unclear. This sequence was found in a man aged 18 to 29 who received the YFV17D yellow fever vaccine. Sequenced here: CD8+ T cells sorted from PBMCs, sampled on the day of the yellow fever booster vaccination. CDR3: CASLSPRGYTF. The CDR3 nucleotides are TGTGCCAGCCTATCTCCGCGTGGCTACACCTTC.